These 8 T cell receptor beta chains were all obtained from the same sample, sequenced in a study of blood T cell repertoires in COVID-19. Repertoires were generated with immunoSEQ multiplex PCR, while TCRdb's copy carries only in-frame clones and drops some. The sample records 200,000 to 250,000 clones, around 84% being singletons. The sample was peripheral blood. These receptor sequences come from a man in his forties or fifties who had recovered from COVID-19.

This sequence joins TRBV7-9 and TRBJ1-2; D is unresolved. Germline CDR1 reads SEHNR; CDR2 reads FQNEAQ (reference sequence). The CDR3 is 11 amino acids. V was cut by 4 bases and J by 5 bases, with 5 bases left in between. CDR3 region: CASSYGYGYTF. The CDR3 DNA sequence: TGTGCCAGCAGCTACGGTTATGGCTACACCTTC.

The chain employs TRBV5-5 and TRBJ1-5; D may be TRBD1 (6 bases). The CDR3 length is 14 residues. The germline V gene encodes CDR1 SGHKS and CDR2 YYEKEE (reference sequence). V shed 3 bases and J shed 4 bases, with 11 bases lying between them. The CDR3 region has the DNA TGTGCCAGCAGCTCCGGGACAAATAATCAGCCCCAGCATTTT. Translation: CASSSGTNNQPQHF.

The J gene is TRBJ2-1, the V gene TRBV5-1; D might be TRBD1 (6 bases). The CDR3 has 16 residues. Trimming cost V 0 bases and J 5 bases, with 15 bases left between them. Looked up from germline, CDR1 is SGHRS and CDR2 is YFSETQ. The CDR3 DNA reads TGCGCCAGCAGCTTGGAACAGGGAATACGCCACAATGAGCAGTTCTTC. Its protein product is CASSLEQGIRHNEQFF. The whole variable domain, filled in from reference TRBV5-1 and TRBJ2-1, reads KAGVTQTPRYLIKTRGQQVTLSCSPISGHRSVSWYQQTPGQGLQFLFEYFSETQRNKGNFPGRFSGRQFSNSRSEMNVSTLELGDSALYLCASSLEQGIRHNEQFFGPGTRLTVL.

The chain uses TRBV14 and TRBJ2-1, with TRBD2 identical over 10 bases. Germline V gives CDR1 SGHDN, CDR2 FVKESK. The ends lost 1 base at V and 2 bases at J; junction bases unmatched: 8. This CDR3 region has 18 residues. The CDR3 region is CASSQVSGRVTPYNEQFF. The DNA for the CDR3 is TGTGCCAGCAGCCAAGTCAGCGGGAGGGTCACCCCCTACAATGAGCAGTTCTTC.

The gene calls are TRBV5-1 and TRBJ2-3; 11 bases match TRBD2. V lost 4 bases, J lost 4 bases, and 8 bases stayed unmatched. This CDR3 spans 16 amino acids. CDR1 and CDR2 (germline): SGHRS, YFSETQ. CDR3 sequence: CASSPPTSGSADTQYF. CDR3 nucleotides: TGCGCCAGCAGCCCACCAACTAGCGGGAGTGCAGATACGCAGTATTTT.

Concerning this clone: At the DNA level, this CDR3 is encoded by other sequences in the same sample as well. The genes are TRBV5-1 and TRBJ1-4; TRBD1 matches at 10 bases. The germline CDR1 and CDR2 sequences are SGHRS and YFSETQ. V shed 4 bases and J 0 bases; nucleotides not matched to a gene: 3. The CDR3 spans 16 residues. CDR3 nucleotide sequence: TGCGCCAGCAGCCCAGGACAGGGGGCAACTAATGAAAAACTGTTTTTT. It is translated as CASSPGQGATNEKLFF. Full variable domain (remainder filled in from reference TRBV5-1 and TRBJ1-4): KAGVTQTPRYLIKTRGQQVTLSCSPISGHRSVSWYQQTPGQGLQFLFEYFSETQRNKGNFPGRFSGRQFSNSRSEMNVSTLELGDSALYLCASSPGQGATNEKLFFGSGTQLSVL.

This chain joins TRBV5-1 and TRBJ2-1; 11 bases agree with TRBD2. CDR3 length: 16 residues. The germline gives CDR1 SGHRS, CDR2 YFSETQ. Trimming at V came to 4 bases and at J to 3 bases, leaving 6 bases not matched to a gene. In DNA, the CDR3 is TGCGCCAGCAGCCAAACTAGCGGGAGTAGCTACAATGAGCAGTTCTTC. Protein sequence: CASSQTSGSSYNEQFF.

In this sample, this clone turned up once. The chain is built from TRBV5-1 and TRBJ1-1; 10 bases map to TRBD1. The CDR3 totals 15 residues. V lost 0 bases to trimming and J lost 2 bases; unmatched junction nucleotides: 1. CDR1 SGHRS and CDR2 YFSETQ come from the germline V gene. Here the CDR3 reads CASSLGDRGNTEAFF. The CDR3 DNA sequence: TGCGCCAGCAGCTTGGGGGACAGGGGAAACACTGAAGCTTTCTTT.